The present T cell receptor (beta chain) was sequenced within a study of blood T cells in healthy people across ages. Whole-study context: Template switching recovered approximately one barcoded beta molecule for every two T cells.

The sample holds many counts of this clonotype. Trimming took 3 bases from V and 0 from J, leaving 18 bases between them. CDR3 length: 17 amino acids. Germline V gives CDR1 MGHRA, CDR2 YSYEKL. For the second PCR, which ran for roughly 7 to 11 cycles, a sample-barcoded 5' primer and a J-beta primer mix were used. The study obtained at least 2.5 million CDR3-containing paired-end reads from every sample. TCRdb recomputed calls from the 5' RACE reads with MiXCR, one row per CDR3 protein. Among 550,000 to 750,000 distinct CDR3 sequences listed, around 21% were seen once. Russia was home to the donors, healthy Caucasian individuals aged 6 to 90. Each donor's blood draw was around 9.2 milliliters of peripheral blood.

This rearrangement joins TRBV4-1 to TRBJ2-7; the D gene is possibly TRBD1 (6 bases). This receptor was identified in a man between 70 and 80 years old in good health. Material: blood. The CDR3 loop is CASSQGQYGTSSYEQYF. CDR3 nucleotides: TGCGCCAGCAGCCAGGGGCAGTACGGGACATCCTCCTACGAGCAGTACTTC.